The 5 T cell receptor beta chains listed next were all sequenced from one sample in a study of patients and donors after allogeneic stem cell transplantation. TCRdb reprocessed the RT-PCR reads with MiXCR, giving one entry per CDR3 protein. The table includes 920,000 or so distinct CDR3 sequences, 15% to 20% detected once. What was sequenced was blood, either unsorted or a sorted T cell fraction (not recorded which). These receptors were obtained from a human donor who was either an allogeneic HSCT recipient or a stem cell or donor lymphocyte infusion donor (not recorded which). It is not recorded whose cells these are; they may come from a transplant donor.

The rearrangement links TRBV24-1 to TRBJ2-5; 10 nucleotides agree with TRBD2. J lost 5 bases, V lost 9 bases, and 11 bases had no gene match. CDR3 size: 15 residues. CDR1 and CDR2 (germline): KGHDR, SFDVKD. For the CDR3, the DNA is TGTGCCACCTCGGGGGCTAGCGGGAGAGCGGAGACCCAGTACTTC. It is translated as CATSGASGRAETQYF.

This clonotype was seen a few times. This rearrangement joins TRBV20-1 to TRBJ2-5; TRBD2 might be the D (5 bases). The CDR3 spans 14 residues. The germline V gene encodes CDR1 DFQATT and CDR2 SNEGSKA (reference sequence). The V end lost 3 bases, the J end lost 0 bases, and 11 bases lay between the germline ends. The CDR3 is CSAREDGYQETQYF. In DNA, the CDR3 is TGCAGTGCTAGGGAGGACGGGTACCAAGAGACCCAGTACTTC.

This rearrangement joins TRBV7-8 to TRBJ1-1; D is uncertain. The CDR3 runs to 15 residues. The V and J ends lost 4 bases and 0 bases respectively, with 12 bases between them. Germline loops: CDR1 SGHVS, CDR2 FQNEAQ. CDR3 sequence: CASSSGEGMNTEAFF. DNA for the CDR3: TGTGCCAGCAGCTCGGGTGAGGGAATGAACACTGAAGCTTTCTTT.

This clonotype was observed once. The chain recombines TRBV3-1 with TRBJ2-3; TRBD2 matches 14 bases. The CDR3 is 18 amino acids. From germline, CDR1 is LGHDT and CDR2 YNNKEL (reference sequence). The trim removed 8 bases at V and 0 bases at J, leaving 10 bases unmatched. CDR3 loop: CASGRRLAGGPSTDTQYF. As DNA, the CDR3 is TGTGCCAGCGGCCGCCGACTAGCGGGAGGGCCTAGCACAGATACGCAGTATTTT.

This clonotype was detected a few times. The chain combines TRBV20-1 with TRBJ2-5; 13 nucleotides align to TRBD2. Germline trimming cut 3 bases from V and 0 bases from J; bases unmatched to any gene: 4. There are 16 residues in the CDR3. Germline CDR1 DFQATT, CDR2 SNEGSKA (reference sequence). CDR3 nucleotides: TGCAGTGCTAGCCCAGGGACTAGCGGGGACCAAGAGACCCAGTACTTC. This encodes CSASPGTSGDQETQYF.